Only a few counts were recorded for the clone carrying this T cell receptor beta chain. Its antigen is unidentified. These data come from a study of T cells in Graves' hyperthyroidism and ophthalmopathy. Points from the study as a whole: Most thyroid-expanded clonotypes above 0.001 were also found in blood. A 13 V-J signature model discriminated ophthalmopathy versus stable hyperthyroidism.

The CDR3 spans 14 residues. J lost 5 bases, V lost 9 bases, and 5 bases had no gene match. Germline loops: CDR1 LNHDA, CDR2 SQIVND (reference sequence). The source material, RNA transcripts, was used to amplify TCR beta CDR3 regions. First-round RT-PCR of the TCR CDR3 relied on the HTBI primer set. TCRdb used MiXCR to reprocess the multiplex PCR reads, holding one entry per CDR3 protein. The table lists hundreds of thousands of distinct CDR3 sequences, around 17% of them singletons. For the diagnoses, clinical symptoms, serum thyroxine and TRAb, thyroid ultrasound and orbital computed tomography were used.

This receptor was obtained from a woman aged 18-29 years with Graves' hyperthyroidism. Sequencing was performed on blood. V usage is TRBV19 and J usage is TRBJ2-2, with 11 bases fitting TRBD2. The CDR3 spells CASKGLADTGELFF. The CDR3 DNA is TGTGCCAGCAAGGGACTAGCGGATACCGGGGAGCTGTTTTTT.